Listed here are 8 T cell receptor beta chains from one sample, sequenced in a study of T-cell reconstitution after alpha-beta-depleted transplantation in children. TCRbeta library construction was performed incorporating unique molecular identifiers. TCRdb analysed the PCR reads with MiXCR anew, one entry per CDR3 protein. This table has under 35,000 distinct CDR3 sequences, 6.3% appearing once. The material sequenced was PBMCs, mostly from graft donor cells, taken 180 days after TCRalphabeta/CD19-depleted stem cell transplant. These receptors were obtained from a male patient under 18 who had a stem cell transplant for acute myeloid leukemia, so the T cells may come from the graft donor.

The V call is TRBV27, the J call TRBJ1-2, with D possibly TRBD1 on 5 matching bases. CDR3 length: 15 amino acids. Trimming removed 2 bases at V and 5 bases at J, with 15 bases between. The germline V gene has CDR1 MNHEY and CDR2 SMNVEV (reference sequence). The CDR3 loop is CASSLSSQGSYGYTF. The CDR3 region has the DNA TGTGCCAGCAGTTTAAGTAGCCAGGGTTCATATGGCTACACCTTC.

About this clonotype itself: The germline gene is not matched at one end of the junction; a read error may be the cause. The chain links TRBV4-3 to TRBJ2-7; D is tentatively TRBD1 or TRBD2 (5 bases each). The germline V gene has CDR1 LGHNA and CDR2 YSLEER. This CDR3 spans 14 amino acids. In DNA, the CDR3 is TGCGCCGGCAGCCGTGGGGACGGCTCCTACGAGCAGTACTTC. This codes for CAGSRGDGSYEQYF.

At least ten counts were recorded for this clonotype. The rearrangement uses TRBV2 and TRBJ2-5; D not certain. CDR3 length: 14 amino acids. The ends were cut back, 6 bases at V and 2 bases at J, with 13 bases in the middle. Per the germline V gene, CDR1 is SNHLY and CDR2 is FYNNEI. The CDR3: CASRQQQLQETQYF. CDR3 DNA: TGTGCCAGCAGGCAACAACAGTTACAAGAGACCCAGTACTTC.

In its sample, this clonotype was seen many times. The CDR3 DNA reads TGCAGTGCTAGAGACCCGACAGGGAGGGAGCCCCAGCATTTT. Its translation is CSARDPTGREPQHF. The chain combines TRBV20-1 with TRBJ1-5; 7 bases fit TRBD1. Trimming cost V 0 bases and J 8 bases; bases outside gene matches: 7. The germline CDR1 and CDR2 sequences are DFQATT and SNEGSKA (reference sequence). The CDR3 length is 14 residues.

This clonotype is labeled as medium-sized (0.01 to 0.1%). The chain carries TRBV5-1 and TRBJ1-6; 8 bases match TRBD1. V shed 0 bases and J 6 bases; nucleotides not matched to a gene: 2. Germline V gene lookup returns CDR1 SGHRS and CDR2 YFSETQ. The CDR3 has 15 amino acids. This CDR3 reads CASSLVGTGNSPLHF. In DNA, the CDR3 is TGCGCCAGCAGCTTGGTCGGGACAGGTAATTCACCCCTCCACTTT. The complete variable domain, with remaining parts taken from reference TRBV5-1 and TRBJ1-6, reads KAGVTQTPRYLIKTRGQQVTLSCSPISGHRSVSWYQQTPGQGLQFLFEYFSETQRNKGNFPGRFSGRQFSNSRSEMNVSTLELGDSALYLCASSLVGTGNSPLHFGNGTRLTVT.

This clonotype has ten or more counts. The chain combines TRBV27 with TRBJ2-5; D is perhaps TRBD1 or TRBD2 (5 bases each). The germline V gene has CDR1 MNHEY and CDR2 SMNVEV (reference sequence). The germline V and J ends were trimmed by 11 bases and 2 bases, with 12 bases remaining between them. CDR3 length equals 12 residues. The CDR3 DNA is TGTGCCGTGGGGCGGACTCAAGAGACCCAGTACTTC. Translated, it gives CAVGRTQETQYF.

The J gene is TRBJ2-7, the V gene TRBV4-2, with 8 bases aligning to TRBD1. The V gene end was trimmed by 4 bases and the J gene end by 4 bases; junction bases not matched to a gene: 15. From germline, CDR1 is LGHNA and CDR2 YNFKEQ. CDR3 length: 17 amino acids. CDR3 in DNA: TGTGCCAGCAGCCCCGGGCTACGACAGGGGCTGCAGTACGAGCAGTACGTC. Translated, it gives CASSPGLRQGLQYEQYV.

The table lists this clonotype with many counts. The chain combines TRBV5-1 with TRBJ2-5; 8 nucleotides match TRBD1. This CDR3 contains 15 residues. In germline, CDR1 is SGHRS, CDR2 YFSETQ. With V trimmed by 2 bases and J by 2 bases, 5 bases remained unmatched. DNA for the CDR3: TGCGCCAGCAGCTTAGGGCAGGGGGCTCAAGAGACCCAGTACTTC. Encoded protein: CASSLGQGAQETQYF.